Shown below are 14 T cell receptor beta chains from a single sample sequenced in a study of cytomegalovirus exposure and HLA in healthy donors. Clones were sequenced by immunoSEQ multiplex PCR, and TCRdb holds only the in-frame ones, with some missing. The data hold 110,000 to 150,000 clones, with about 94% observed a single time. The sample taken for sequencing was PBMCs. These receptors all stem from a man between 18 and 29 years old in good health and CMV-seropositive.

This clone has a single count. This chain links TRBV28 with TRBJ1-1; D gene uncertain. Germline V gene data show CDR1 as MDHEN and CDR2 as SYDVKM. The CDR3 contains 14 residues. V gave up 1 base and J gave up 1 base, with 7 bases separating them. CDR3 loop: CASSLFGGNTEAFF. DNA of the CDR3: TGTGCCAGCAGTTTATTCGGCGGGAACACTGAAGCTTTCTTT.

The chain's CDR3 is CASSAETGTGIQYF. In DNA form, the CDR3 reads TGTGCCAGCAGCGCCGAGACAGGGACCGGCATTCAGTACTTC. The gene calls are TRBV9 and TRBJ2-4; 7 positions match TRBD1. The germline V gene encodes CDR1 SGDLS and CDR2 YYNGEE. The ends lost 3 bases at V and 9 bases at J; junction bases unmatched: 9. The CDR3 is 14 amino acids.

This clone was picked up a small number of times. This chain joins TRBV5-6 and TRBJ2-5; a possible D gene is TRBD2 (6 bases). The CDR3 has 15 amino acids. V gave up 0 bases and J gave up 4 bases, with 13 bases separating them. Germline-derived CDR1 and CDR2 are SGHDT and YYEEEE. The CDR3 sequence: CASSLGPSVIETQYF. The CDR3 DNA reads as TGTGCCAGCAGCTTGGGGCCTAGCGTTATAGAGACCCAGTACTTC.

This clone was observed a single time. A read error may produce the germline difference seen at one junction end. This sequence joins TRBV7-7 and TRBJ2-3; D is unclear. Per germline, CDR1 SSHAT and CDR2 FNYEAQ (reference sequence). This CDR3 has 13 residues. The CDR3 bases are TGTGCTAGCAGTCTAGGCCACACAGATACGCAGTATTTT. Amino acid sequence: CASSLGHTDTQYF. Combining the CDR3 with reference TRBV7-7 and TRBJ2-3 gives the whole variable domain GAGVSQSPRYKVTKRGQDVTLRCDPISSHATLYWYQQALGQGPEFLTYFNYEAQPDKSGLPSDRFSAERPEGSISTLTIQRTEQRDSAMYRCASSLGHTDTQYFGPGTRLTVL.

V and J are TRBV28 and TRBJ1-6; no reliable D call. The germline gives CDR1 MDHEN, CDR2 SYDVKM. With 6 bases removed from V and 0 bases from J, the gap between germline ends came to 15 bases. CDR3 length: 17 residues. In DNA form, the CDR3 reads TGTGCCAGCAGCCCTGGTTCCGCGAGCTCCTATAATTCACCCCTCCACTTT. It codes for CASSPGSASSYNSPLHF.

As to this clone: One end of the junction fails to match germline, which may point to a read error. The chain uses TRBV7-7 and TRBJ2-3, with 9 bases identical to TRBD2. The CDR3 runs to 16 residues. In germline, CDR1 is SSHAT, CDR2 FNYEAQ (reference sequence). CDR3: CASSLSLAGSTDTQYF. DNA of the CDR3: TGTGCTAGCAGCTTAAGCCTAGCGGGAAGCACAGATACGCAGTATTTT.

The chain has TRBV30 and TRBJ1-2, with D tentatively TRBD1 (5 bases). CDR3 size: 14 residues. The germline V gene has CDR1 GTSNPN and CDR2 SVGIG (reference sequence). V dropped 3 bases and J dropped 3 bases, with 14 bases sitting between them. The CDR3 is CAWSDGWGDYGYTF. CDR3 nucleotides: TGTGCCTGGAGCGATGGTTGGGGGGACTATGGCTACACCTTC.

The J gene is TRBJ2-1, the V gene TRBV7-2, with 7 bases identical to TRBD2. The CDR3 length is 15 residues. CDR1 SGHTA and CDR2 FQGNSA come from the germline V gene. Unmatched junction bases numbered 9, after V lost 2 bases and J lost 8 bases. Here the CDR3 DNA reads TGTGCCAGCAGCTTAACGGGCGGGAGTGGGTATGAGCAGTTCTTC. This codes for CASSLTGGSGYEQFF.

The genes are TRBV29-1 and TRBJ2-5, with 7 bases fitting TRBD1. With 6 bases clipped from V and 5 bases from J, the junction kept 9 bases outside the gene matches. CDR3 length: 13 amino acids. The germline V gene has CDR1 SQVTM and CDR2 ANQGSEA. CDR3 coding DNA: TGCAGCGTCAGAGGGGGCCCGGGGGAGACCCAGTACTTC. The encoded protein is CSVRGGPGETQYF.

This clone was counted once. The chain couples TRBV9 to TRBJ2-5, with TRBD2 matching 7 bases. The CDR3 loop spans 15 amino acids. Germline V lookup: CDR1 SGDLS, CDR2 YYNGEE. The J segment lost 5 bases and the V segment lost 5 bases, leaving 12 bases of the junction unmatched. The CDR3 coding sequence is TGTGCCAGCAGTCTAGGAGGGTACGGGGGGGAGACCCAGTACTTC. Amino acids: CASSLGGYGGETQYF.

The genes are TRBV13 and TRBJ2-5; 13 bases map to TRBD2. CDR1 is PRHDT and CDR2 is FYEKMQ in the germline V gene (reference sequence). With V trimmed by 5 bases and J by 4 bases, 7 bases remained unmatched. CDR3 length equals 16 residues. The chain's CDR3 is CASSKGLAGFRETQYF. In DNA form, the CDR3 reads TGTGCCAGCAGCAAGGGACTAGCGGGATTTAGAGAGACCCAGTACTTC.

This clone is a singleton in its sample. The CDR3 loop reads CAISETPGLGLEQYF. The CDR3 DNA is TGTGCCATCAGTGAAACACCGGGACTAGGTCTCGAGCAGTACTTC. V gene TRBV10-3 combines with J gene TRBJ2-7; 8 bases line up with TRBD2. The germline V gene encodes CDR1 ENHRY and CDR2 SYGVKD. CDR3 length: 15 amino acids. Germline trimming cut 3 bases from V and 6 bases from J; bases unmatched to any gene: 10.

The chain uses TRBV28 and TRBJ2-7; unclear D gene. In germline, CDR1 is MDHEN, CDR2 SYDVKM. Trimming stripped 6 bases from V and 2 bases from J, with 5 bases between. The CDR3 is made up of 11 amino acids. The CDR3 reads CASRATYEQYF. The CDR3 DNA sequence: TGTGCCAGCAGAGCCACCTACGAGCAGTACTTC.

V is TRBV7-8 and J is TRBJ1-6; 8 bases are shared with TRBD1. After removal of 1 base from V and 16 bases from J, the junction contained 6 bases not matched to a gene. Germline CDR1 SGHVS, CDR2 FQNEAQ. There are 13 residues in the CDR3. CDR3 nucleotides: TGTGCCAGCAGCTTAGAGACAGGGGTAAATCTCCACTTT. This sequence encodes CASSLETGVNLHF. The full variable domain, rest sourced from reference TRBV7-8 and TRBJ1-6, is GAGVSQSPRYKVAKRGQDVALRCDPISGHVSLFWYQQALGQGPEFLTYFQNEAQLDKSGLPSDRFFAERPEGSVSTLKIQRTQQEDSAVYLCASSLETGVNLHFGNGTRLTVT.